These 15 T cell receptor beta chains share one sample of origin, sequenced in a study of molecular identifiers for immune sequencing clone quantification. MiXCR was run by TCRdb on the PCR reads, yielding one entry per CDR3 protein. Seen here are about 97,000 distinct CDR3 sequences, 20% to 25% observed once, and the top ten hold more than 0.8%. Sequencing input: naive CD8+ T cells from blood, with Jurkat cell RNA spiked in. Subset noted: FACS-sorted CD8+CD4-CCR7+CD45RA+ naive T cells. The receptors originated from a human donor in good health. Some libraries in this study had Jurkat cell RNA spiked in.

The table lists this clonotype with many counts. The chain is built from TRBV7-9 and TRBJ2-3; possible D gene TRBD1, 5 bases. Germline V lookup: CDR1 SEHNR, CDR2 FQNEAQ (reference sequence). This CDR3 is 13 amino acids long. Trimming removed 5 bases at V and 4 bases at J, with 10 bases between. The CDR3 DNA follows: TGTGCCAGCAGCCCCCAAGGGGCAGATACGCAGTATTTT. Its translation: CASSPQGADTQYF. The whole variable domain, filled in from reference TRBV7-9 and TRBJ2-3, reads DTGVSQNPRHKITKRGQNVTFRCDPISEHNRLYWYRQTLGQGPEFLTYFQNEAQLEKSRLLSDRFSAERPKGSFSTLEIQRTEQGDSAMYLCASSPQGADTQYFGPGTRLTVL.

This clonotype was seen many times. The genes are TRBV3-1 and TRBJ2-3; no definite D call. Germline V gene lookup returns CDR1 LGHDT and CDR2 YNNKEL (reference sequence). The V gene lost 4 bases and the J gene lost 2 bases, with 7 bases spanning the gap. The CDR3 consists of 13 residues. DNA for the CDR3: TGTGCCAGCAGCCCTGGAAACACAGATACGCAGTATTTT. It encodes CASSPGNTDTQYF.

The rearrangement uses TRBV5-6 and TRBJ2-7; TRBD2 matches at 16 bases. The ends lost 4 bases at V and 6 bases at J; junction bases unmatched: 4. This CDR3 spans 15 amino acids. Per germline, CDR1 SGHDT and CDR2 YYEEEE. The CDR3 DNA sequence: TGTGCCAGCAGCATAGGGACTAGCGGGAGGGCCGAGCAGTACTTC. This translates into CASSIGTSGRAEQYF.

This clonotype showed up just a few times. The chain combines TRBV27 with TRBJ2-5, with TRBD2 matching 9 bases. The CDR3 is 15 amino acids. Germline V gene data show CDR1 as MNHEY and CDR2 as SMNVEV (reference sequence). The V gene end was trimmed by 4 bases and the J gene end by 1 base; junction bases not matched to a gene: 4. CDR3 DNA: TGTGCCAGCAGTTGGGGACTAGCCATCCAAGAGACCCAGTACTTC. Amino acids: CASSWGLAIQETQYF.

With respect to this clonotype: With a much larger clone just one base away, this may be a read error. The chain recombines TRBV5-3 with TRBJ2-7; 9 nucleotides line up with TRBD1. TRBV5-3 is reported as an ORF; its role is uncertain. The CDR3 is 14 amino acids. Written as DNA, the CDR3 is TGTGCCAGCAGCTGGGGGACAGGGAAATACGGGCAGTACTTC. Its protein product is CASSWGTGKYGQYF.

The CDR3 nucleotides are TGTGCCAGCACCTCATCCTCCTACGAGCAGTACTTC. Protein: CASTSSSYEQYF. The V call is TRBV5-6, the J call TRBJ2-7; no clear D. Germline CDR1 and CDR2: SGHDT and YYEEEE. The CDR3 covers 12 residues. Trimming stripped 6 bases from V and 0 bases from J, with 7 bases between.

This clonotype was counted only a few times. The V call is TRBV7-2, the J call TRBJ1-3, with D maybe TRBD1 (5 bases). The CDR3 length is 17 residues. CDR1 is SGHTA, CDR2 FQGNSA, per germline. V lost 5 bases and J lost 1, with 18 bases in between. The chain's CDR3 is CASSLSDSALSGNTIYF. The CDR3 nucleotides are TGTGCCAGCAGCCTAAGCGACAGTGCCCTTTCTGGAAACACCATATATTTT.

The genes are TRBV7-9 and TRBJ2-6; D is undetermined. Trimming cost V 2 bases and J 2 bases, with 10 bases left between them. This CDR3 comprises 16 residues. The germline CDR1 and CDR2 sequences are SEHNR and FQNEAQ (reference sequence). The CDR3 DNA is TGTGCCAGCAGCTTAAGTGGTGGACCTGGGGCCAACGTCCTGACTTTC. It yields the protein CASSLSGGPGANVLTF.

About this clonotype: A read error is possible here, since a much larger clone lies one base away. This chain uses TRBV4-3 with TRBJ1-3; no definite D call. Germline V gives CDR1 LGHNA, CDR2 YSLEER. There are 15 residues in the CDR3. This CDR3 is CASSQDRDSGDTIYF. The CDR3 DNA sequence: TGCGCCAGCAGCCAAGACCGCGACTCTGGAGACACCATATATTTT.

Details on this clonotype: A much larger clonotype is one base distant, so this may be a read error. V usage is TRBV19 and J usage is TRBJ1-1, with D uncertain. This CDR3 contains 13 residues. From germline, CDR1 is LNHDA and CDR2 SQIVND (reference sequence). The CDR3 is CASSMAGLTEASF. As DNA, the CDR3 is TGTGCCAGTAGTATGGCAGGCTTAACTGAAGCTTCCTTT.

In this sample, this clonotype turned up many times. The rearrangement joins TRBV6-5 to TRBJ2-7; maybe TRBD2 (5 bases). Trimming removed 8 bases at V and 2 bases at J, with 13 bases between. The CDR3 contains 13 residues. The germline CDR1 and CDR2 sequences are MNHEY and SVGAGI. The CDR3 loop reads CASGLRTAYEQYF. In DNA form, the CDR3 reads TGTGCCAGCGGCTTAAGGACTGCCTACGAGCAGTACTTC.

On this clonotype itself: This may stem from a read error, because a much larger clone lies one nucleotide away. V and J are TRBV6-2 or TRBV6-3 and TRBJ1-2, with 10 bases that match TRBD1. The CDR3 extends over 13 amino acids. CDR1 is MNHEY and CDR2 is SVGEGT in the germline V gene. The junction had 2 bases not matched to a gene; V was cut back by 2 bases and J by 8 bases. The CDR3 is CASSYGTGVGYTF. CDR3 bases: TGTGCCAGCAGTTACGGGACAGGGGTCGGCTACACCTTC.

This clonotype was seen many times. J is TRBJ1-2 and V is TRBV28; D is possibly TRBD1 (5 bases). CDR3 length: 15 amino acids. The V end was cut by 5 bases, the J end by 2 bases, with 15 bases between. Germline values: CDR1 MDHEN, CDR2 SYDVKM. CDR3 protein: CASSPTTASNYGYTF. The CDR3 DNA reads TGTGCCAGCAGTCCGACGACAGCCTCAAACTATGGCTACACCTTC.

The chain recombines TRBV2 with TRBJ1-5; D is ambiguous. V lost 0 bases and J 12 bases, leaving 18 bases between the germline ends. CDR1 is SNHLY, CDR2 FYNNEI, per germline. CDR3 length: 15 amino acids. The CDR3 DNA follows: TGTGCCAGCAGTGAAGCGCGCGGGATTAATCAGTTCCAGCATTTT. It translates to CASSEARGINQFQHF.

The rearrangement uses TRBV20-1 and TRBJ2-3, with 10 bases aligning to TRBD2. This CDR3 is 16 amino acids long. Germline values: CDR1 DFQATT, CDR2 SNEGSKA (reference sequence). The V segment lost 3 bases and the J segment 2 bases; nucleotides outside the gene matches: 8. The CDR3 here is CSARILAGDHTDTQYF. The CDR3 nucleotides are TGCAGTGCTAGGATCCTAGCGGGGGATCACACAGATACGCAGTATTTT.